The following is a T cell receptor beta chain sequence with its context. It was with random hexamers that roughly 0.45 to 1 ug RNA was reverse transcribed. From the immunoSEQ multiplex PCR reads, TCRdb called clonotypes with MiXCR, one entry per CDR3 protein. Among around 95,000 distinct CDR3 sequences listed, 95% were seen once. These data originate in a study of CD8 T cells in Susac syndrome. The CDR3 contains 15 residues. Germline V gene data show CDR1 as DFQATT and CDR2 as SNEGSKA (reference sequence). The ends were cut back, 0 bases at V and 0 bases at J, with 8 bases in the middle. The genes are TRBV20-1 and TRBJ2-2, with unresolved D. The clonotype originates from a human donor with Susac syndrome. Source material: CD8+ T cells from PBMCs. CDR3 sequence reads: CSARDLIPNTGELFF. CDR3 coding DNA: TGCAGTGCTAGAGATTTAATCCCGAACACCGGGGAGCTGTTTTTT.